These T cell receptor beta chains were read from a single sample in a study of CD8 T cells in Susac syndrome. Each CDR3 protein is one row after TCRdb ran MiXCR on the immunoSEQ multiplex PCR reads. The table includes tens of thousands of distinct CDR3 sequences, around 94% detected once. Sequencing was carried out using CD8+ T cells from PBMCs. These receptors were obtained from a human donor in good health. CDR3s include the opening cysteine and the closing phenylalanine or tryptophan. Fields, in order: clone size, D gene, J gene, V gene, CDR3 DNA, CDR3 protein. The D gene is left open where the match is weak. Only part of the rows carry a size: once, few, many, or a class if the clone is expanded.

clone size: .; D gene: .; J gene: TRBJ2-7; V gene: TRBV5-6; CDR3 DNA: TGTGCCAGCAGCTTACCGGCAGAACCCTACGAGCAGTACTTC; CDR3 protein: CASSLPAEPYEQYF
clone size: .; D gene: .; J gene: TRBJ1-1; V gene: TRBV4-2; CDR3 DNA: TGTGCCAGCAGCAACTATCAACAGGGTTCCACTGAAGCTTTCTTT; CDR3 protein: CASSNYQQGSTEAFF
clone size: .; D gene: .; J gene: TRBJ1-2; V gene: TRBV29-1; CDR3 DNA: TGCAGCGTTGAAGATCGAAAGGGGCACCCCACTTGGACCTATGGCTACACCTTC; CDR3 protein: CSVEDRKGHPTWTYGYTF
clone size: .; D gene: .; J gene: TRBJ2-1; V gene: TRBV20-1; CDR3 DNA: TGCAGTGCTAGAGATATTTCCGGCTCACACCAGGGAAATGAGCAGTTCTTC; CDR3 protein: CSARDISGSHQGNEQFF
clone size: .; D gene: .; J gene: TRBJ1-2; V gene: TRBV4-1; CDR3 DNA: TGCGCCAGCAGCCAAGATATTGGTGTATGGGGAACAGGCCACGAAAGGAGAGGCTACACCTTC; CDR3 protein: CASSQDIGVWGTGHERRGYTF
clone size: once; D gene: .; J gene: TRBJ1-5; V gene: TRBV20-1; CDR3 DNA: TGCAGTGCTAGGGATGGGGGCTTGAGCAATCAGCCCCAGCATTTT; CDR3 protein: CSARDGGLSNQPQHF
clone size: .; D gene: TRBD2; J gene: TRBJ2-2; V gene: TRBV20-1; CDR3 DNA: TGCAGTGCTAGCGGGGGGGAAACCGGGGAGCTGTTTTTT; CDR3 protein: CSASGGETGELFF
clone size: .; D gene: TRBD1; J gene: TRBJ2-2; V gene: TRBV4-1; CDR3 DNA: TGCGCCAGCAGCCAAAGGATCCTCCAGGACAGGGCAACCGGGGAGCTGTTTTTT; CDR3 protein: CASSQRILQDRATGELFF
clone size: .; D gene: .; J gene: TRBJ2-5; V gene: TRBV15; CDR3 DNA: TGTGCCACCAGCAGAGAATCAGAGAGGCGTGAGACCCAGTACTTC; CDR3 protein: CATSRESERRETQYF
clone size: .; D gene: .; J gene: TRBJ1-1; V gene: TRBV6-5; CDR3 DNA: TGTGCCAGCAGTTACTCGGGGGCAGCCACTGAAGCTTTCTTT; CDR3 protein: CASSYSGAATEAFF
clone size: .; D gene: TRBD2; J gene: TRBJ2-5; V gene: TRBV5-6; CDR3 DNA: TGTGCCAGCAGCTTAGGGCTAGCGGGGATGGAGACCCAGTACTTC; CDR3 protein: CASSLGLAGMETQYF
clone size: .; D gene: TRBD1; J gene: TRBJ1-2; V gene: TRBV3-1; CDR3 DNA: TGTGCCAGCAGCCAAGATAAAGGACAGGGCTTCTATGGCTACACCTTC; CDR3 protein: CASSQDKGQGFYGYTF
clone size: .; D gene: .; J gene: TRBJ2-4; V gene: TRBV7-8; CDR3 DNA: TGTGCCAGCAGCTTAAGTCCCAGGGGGGAAAACATTCAGTACTTC; CDR3 protein: CASSLSPRGENIQYF
clone size: .; D gene: .; J gene: TRBJ1-2; V gene: TRBV28; CDR3 DNA: TGTGCCAGCAGTTTATCTTCTTGGGGGGAGCGGGGCTACACCTTC; CDR3 protein: CASSLSSWGERGYTF
clone size: .; D gene: .; J gene: TRBJ1-1; V gene: TRBV7-9; CDR3 DNA: TGTGCCAGCAGCCAACCCGAGGGGGGAGGCACTGAAGCTTTCTTT; CDR3 protein: CASSQPEGGGTEAFF
clone size: .; D gene: TRBD2; J gene: TRBJ2-3; V gene: TRBV12-3/TRBV12-4; CDR3 DNA: TGTGCCAGCAGTTTAGAGGCTAGCGGGGGGTATGGGGCAGATACGCAGTATTTT; CDR3 protein: CASSLEASGGYGADTQYF
clone size: .; D gene: TRBD2; J gene: TRBJ2-7; V gene: TRBV6-2/TRBV6-3; CDR3 DNA: TGTGCCAGCACCTGGGGGACTAGCGGGGAGACTAATCTTGGCGAGCAGTACTTC; CDR3 protein: CASTWGTSGETNLGEQYF
clone size: .; D gene: .; J gene: TRBJ2-3; V gene: TRBV7-9; CDR3 DNA: TGTGCCAGCAGTGGGGGGCCTGGTGGCACAGATACGCAGTATTTT; CDR3 protein: CASSGGPGGTDTQYF
clone size: .; D gene: .; J gene: TRBJ2-2; V gene: TRBV12-5; CDR3 DNA: TGTGCTAGTGGTTTGGTTGAGGGGAACACCGGGGAGCTGTTTTTT; CDR3 protein: CASGLVEGNTGELFF
clone size: .; D gene: .; J gene: TRBJ2-7; V gene: TRBV6-2/TRBV6-3; CDR3 DNA: TGTGCCAGCTCCCCAGAGTCCTACGAGCAGTACTTC; CDR3 protein: CASSPESYEQYF
clone size: .; D gene: .; J gene: TRBJ2-1; V gene: TRBV7-6; CDR3 DNA: TGTGCCAGCAGCTTAGCACCGGGGTCTGATTACTCCTACAATGAGCAGTTCTTC; CDR3 protein: CASSLAPGSDYSYNEQFF
clone size: .; D gene: .; J gene: TRBJ2-7; V gene: TRBV29-1; CDR3 DNA: TGCAGCGTTGAACTGGACAGACCCTACGAGCAGTACTTC; CDR3 protein: CSVELDRPYEQYF
clone size: .; D gene: TRBD2; J gene: TRBJ2-3; V gene: TRBV9; CDR3 DNA: TGTGCCAGCAGCGATGCCGTTGACGGGAGGGCCCACGGCACAGATACGCAGTATTTT; CDR3 protein: CASSDAVDGRAHGTDTQYF
clone size: once; D gene: .; J gene: TRBJ1-2; V gene: TRBV7-9; CDR3 DNA: TGTGCCAGCAGCCCTACCACACCCCGACCGCGGGAAACCTATGGCTACACCTTC; CDR3 protein: CASSPTTPRPRETYGYTF
clone size: .; D gene: .; J gene: TRBJ1-1; V gene: TRBV11-2; CDR3 DNA: TGTGCCAGCAGCTCCCTCAAACGGAACACTGAAGCTTTCTTT; CDR3 protein: CASSSLKRNTEAFF
clone size: .; D gene: TRBD1; J gene: TRBJ2-2; V gene: TRBV6-1; CDR3 DNA: TGTGCCAGCTCCTCTATAGGGACAGAGAACACCGGGGAGCTGTTTTTT; CDR3 protein: CASSSIGTENTGELFF
clone size: .; D gene: .; J gene: TRBJ2-7; V gene: TRBV5-1; CDR3 DNA: TGCGCCAGCAGCCCGGAGGGTCCGAGCTCCTACGAGCAGTACTTC; CDR3 protein: CASSPEGPSSYEQYF
clone size: .; D gene: TRBD1; J gene: TRBJ1-1; V gene: TRBV9; CDR3 DNA: TGTGCCAGCAGCGAACGGTGGACAGGGGGATCTGAAGCTTTCTTT; CDR3 protein: CASSERWTGGSEAFF
clone size: once; D gene: .; J gene: TRBJ1-2; V gene: TRBV2; CDR3 DNA: TGTCCTAAGCACAAAGTAAGCCCTCTCCATGGCTACACCTTC; CDR3 protein: CPKHKVSPLHGYTF
clone size: .; D gene: TRBD1; J gene: TRBJ2-1; V gene: TRBV7-3; CDR3 DNA: TGTGCCAGCGGAATGACAGGGGGTAACAATGAGCAGTTCTTC; CDR3 protein: CASGMTGGNNEQFF